A few counts support the clone carrying this T cell receptor beta chain. The antigen remains unidentified. These data originate in a study of Ad26.COV2.S vaccination and SARS-CoV-2 variants. Regarding the study as a whole: Comparability of non-spike TCR breadth was observed across vaccine and placebo recipients. The TCR breadth and depth analyses may have produced an underestimate of total T cell responses.

Germline loops: CDR1 MNHEY, CDR2 SVGAGI. The germline V and J ends were trimmed by 0 bases and 6 bases, with 8 bases remaining between them. The CDR3 is 13 residues long. The method was immunoSEQ multiplex PCR; TCRdb's version includes in-frame clones alone and lacks a portion of them. The repertoire holds 300,000 to 450,000 clones, around 84% seen once, with roughly 3.3% in the top ten. Noted treatment: about 20 received Ad26.COV2.S at low or high dose, single or two shots; 5 received placebo; per-sample allocation not given. Sampling was done on day 63 after the first vaccine or placebo injection. The individual, an adult aged 18-55 years, was a donor in Boston. Spike of the Wuhan-strain SARS-CoV-2 was expressed by an Ad26 vector, which formed the vaccine.

The sample was peripheral blood, taken in a trial of Ad26.COV2.S vaccine versus placebo. The V call is TRBV6-5, the J call TRBJ1-2; D is possibly TRBD1 (5 bases). The origin of this receptor is a person aged 18-60 years who received the Ad26.COV2.S COVID-19 vaccine or a placebo. CDR3 sequence reads: CASSYSGANGYTF. The CDR3 nucleotides are TGTGCCAGCAGTTACTCAGGGGCGAATGGCTACACCTTC.